This entry describes one TCR beta chain. Antigen specificity is unknown. Only in-frame clones appear in the TCRdb table, and some are missing; sequencing was by immunoSEQ multiplex PCR. The data hold approximately 160,000 clones, with around 94% observed a single time. Germline V gene sequence: CDR1 SGHTA, CDR2 FQGNSA. The CDR3 runs 15 residues. V lost 5 bases, J lost 1 base, and 15 bases lay in between. This specimen comes from a study of T cell responses to AZD1222 COVID-19 vaccine. The study's findings and limits: Donors skewed white British and female; clonal diversity was possibly underestimated. It was only a handful of AZD1222 recipients who were seropositive at baseline.

Second-dose intervals near 4 or 12 weeks were combined. This TCR derives from an adult who received the AZD1222 COVID-19 vaccine. The input for sequencing was peripheral blood, taken 28 days after the second AZD1222 dose. The chain employs TRBV7-2 and TRBJ2-7; TRBD2 might be the D (5 bases). CDR3 in amino acids: CASSTPRERSYEQYF. In nucleotides, the CDR3 is TGTGCCAGCAGCACACCCCGGGAACGTTCCTACGAGCAGTACTTC.